This T cell receptor (beta chain) was sequenced for a study of blood T cell repertoires in COVID-19. Study details: Whether acute or convalescent, the COVID-19 samples came from the United States, Italy and Spain.

Unmatched junction bases numbered 9, after V lost 3 bases and J lost 3 bases. Germline V gene lookup returns CDR1 SQVTM and CDR2 ANQGSEA. CDR3 length: 16 residues. TCRdb's table, derived via immunoSEQ multiplex PCR, lists solely in-frame clones and lacks some. Here the sample spans roughly 73,000 clones, 89% being singletons. J is TRBJ1-2 and V is TRBV29-1; 11 bases align to TRBD1. The specimen was peripheral blood. The source is an elderly man with acute or convalescent COVID-19. The CDR3 protein is CSVEPGQGAGDYGYTF. CDR3 nucleotide sequence: TGCAGCGTTGAGCCCGGACAGGGGGCCGGTGACTATGGCTACACCTTC.